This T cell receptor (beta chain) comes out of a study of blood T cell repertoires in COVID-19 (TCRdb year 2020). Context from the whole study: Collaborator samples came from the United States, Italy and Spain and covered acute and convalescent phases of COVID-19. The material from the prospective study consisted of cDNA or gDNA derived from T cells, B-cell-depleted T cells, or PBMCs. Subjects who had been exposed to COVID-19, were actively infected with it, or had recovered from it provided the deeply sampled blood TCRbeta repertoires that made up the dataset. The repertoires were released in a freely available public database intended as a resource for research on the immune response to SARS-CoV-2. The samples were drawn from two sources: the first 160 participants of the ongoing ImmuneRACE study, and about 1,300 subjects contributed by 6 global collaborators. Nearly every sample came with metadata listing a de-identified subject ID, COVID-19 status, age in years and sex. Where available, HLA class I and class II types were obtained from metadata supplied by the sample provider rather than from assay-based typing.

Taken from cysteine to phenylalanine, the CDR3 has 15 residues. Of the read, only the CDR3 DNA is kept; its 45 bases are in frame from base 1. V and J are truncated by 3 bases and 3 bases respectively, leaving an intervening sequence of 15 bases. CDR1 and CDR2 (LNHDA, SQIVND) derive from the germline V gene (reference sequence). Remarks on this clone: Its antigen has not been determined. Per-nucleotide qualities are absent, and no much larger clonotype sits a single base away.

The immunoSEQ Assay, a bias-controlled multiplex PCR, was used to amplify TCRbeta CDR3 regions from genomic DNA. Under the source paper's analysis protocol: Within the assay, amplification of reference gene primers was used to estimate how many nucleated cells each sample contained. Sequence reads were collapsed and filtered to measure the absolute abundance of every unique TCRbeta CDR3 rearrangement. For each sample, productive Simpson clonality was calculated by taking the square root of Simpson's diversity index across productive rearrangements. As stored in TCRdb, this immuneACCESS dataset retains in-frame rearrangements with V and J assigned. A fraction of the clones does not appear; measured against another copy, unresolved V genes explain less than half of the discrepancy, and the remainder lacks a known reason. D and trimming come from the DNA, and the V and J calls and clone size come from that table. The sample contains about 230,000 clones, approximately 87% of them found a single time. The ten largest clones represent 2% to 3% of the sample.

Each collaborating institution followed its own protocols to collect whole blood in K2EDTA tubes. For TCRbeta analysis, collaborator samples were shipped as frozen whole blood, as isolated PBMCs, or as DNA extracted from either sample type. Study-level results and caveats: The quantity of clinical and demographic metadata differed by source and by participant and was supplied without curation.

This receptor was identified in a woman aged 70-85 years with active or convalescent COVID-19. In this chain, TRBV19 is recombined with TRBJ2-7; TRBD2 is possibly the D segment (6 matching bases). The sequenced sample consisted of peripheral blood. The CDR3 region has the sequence CASSIRPGEFYEQYF. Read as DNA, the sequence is TGTGCCAGTAGTATCCGCCCGGGGGAGTTCTACGAGCAGTACTTC. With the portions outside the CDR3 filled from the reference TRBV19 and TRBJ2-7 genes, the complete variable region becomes DGGITQSPKYLFRKEGQNVTLSCEQNLNHDAMYWYRQDPGQGLRLIYYSQIVNDFQKGDIAEGYSVSREKKESFPLTVTSAQKNPTAFYLCASSIRPGEFYEQYFGPGTRLTVT.